This TCR beta chain comes out of a study of cytomegalovirus exposure and HLA in healthy donors. Whole-study results and caveats: For most TCR beta V segments, an earlier analysis put the productive rate at about 87% or about 30% of the time. HLA alleles showed associations with around 15,000 TCR beta sequences in a later analysis, at a 0.05 false discovery rate.

About this clone itself: What it binds is unknown.

The PCR was carried out with 60 Vbeta primers and 13 Jbeta primers. TCRdb's table, derived via immunoSEQ multiplex PCR, lists solely in-frame clones and lacks some. The sample holds 100,000 to 150,000 clones, 75% to 90% seen once. The CDR3 covers 15 residues. The V segment lost 5 bases and the J segment 7 bases; nucleotides outside the gene matches: 12. Germline V gene lookup returns CDR1 SGHTA and CDR2 FQGTGA. The rearrangement joins TRBV7-3 to TRBJ1-1, with 8 bases matching TRBD1. The TCR was taken from a man aged 30-40 years in good health and CMV-seropositive. The sequenced material came from PBMCs. The chain's CDR3 is CASSERTGNIGEAFF. DNA for the CDR3: TGTGCCAGCAGCGAGAGGACAGGGAATATCGGTGAAGCTTTCTTT.